This TCR beta chain was profiled in a study of T cells in Graves' hyperthyroidism and ophthalmopathy. Study results and caveats: Most expanded thyroid clonotypes above 0.001 also appeared in blood.

Each patient was aged 18 to 65 and had newly diagnosed hyperthyroidism of under 2 months' duration. TCR beta CDR3 sequences were amplified from RNA transcripts. Researchers ran a first-round RT-PCR on the TCR CDR3 using the HTBI primer set. TCRdb processed the multiplex PCR reads anew with MiXCR; each CDR3 protein has one entry. In the table there are under 650,000 distinct CDR3 sequences, around 15% of which are singletons. About this clonotype itself: Its antigen remains unidentified.

V was shortened by 1 base and J by 2 bases, with 12 bases between the two germline ends. This CDR3 contains 15 residues. CDR1 SGHDN and CDR2 FVKESK come from the germline V gene. The sequenced sample was blood. The gene calls are TRBV14 and TRBJ2-7; no definite D call. The receptor comes from a woman in her twenties or thirties with Graves' hyperthyroidism. The CDR3 sequence: CASSQGVIGPYEQYF. The CDR3, as DNA: TGTGCCAGCAGCCAAGGAGTGATAGGACCCTACGAGCAGTACTTC.